These 17 T cell receptor beta chains originate from one sample sequenced in a study of long-term antiretroviral therapy in people with HIV (dated by TCRdb to the early 2020s). The immunoSEQ hsTCRB v3.0 assay was used at survey level resolution to sequence the TRB variable region. In its TCRdb copy, this immuneACCESS table keeps in-frame sequences only and misses some clones. Where compared with another copy, unresolved V genes explain less than half of these, and the others have no known cause. Within this sample are about 30,000 clones, with more than 70% of them counted one time only. The ten largest clones take up about a tenth of the sample. The material was unsorted PBMCs, obtained 1.5 years before starting antiretroviral therapy. These receptors came from a man between 18 and 35 years old with HIV.

The chain has TRBV10-3 and TRBJ1-4; TRBD1 matches at 7 bases. Unmatched junction bases numbered 15, after V lost 9 bases and J lost 2 bases. Germline CDR1 and CDR2: ENHRY and SYGVKD. The CDR3 has 17 amino acids. The CDR3 reads CAMQPPPGGGTNEKLFF. The CDR3 DNA follows: TGTGCCATGCAACCACCTCCCGGAGGGGGCACTAATGAAAAACTGTTTTTT.

V gene TRBV2 combines with J gene TRBJ2-5; D perhaps matches TRBD2 (7 bases). Germline lookup yields CDR1 SNHLY and CDR2 FYNNEI. The CDR3 extends over 13 amino acids. CDR3 nucleotides: TGTGCAAAAAGGGGAGGGGGGCAAGAGACCCAGTACTTC. Residues: CAKRGGGQETQYF.

This chain connects TRBV11-2 to TRBJ2-1; the match to TRBD2 covers 10 bases. This CDR3 is built from 18 residues. The V gene's germline CDR1 is SGHAT and CDR2 FQNNGV. V dropped 4 bases and J dropped 2; count of bases not matched to a gene: 11. The CDR3 region is CASSYLPGLARTYNEQFF. CDR3 DNA: TGTGCCAGCAGCTACCTCCCGGGACTAGCGCGAACCTACAATGAGCAGTTCTTC.

The chain joins TRBV6-5 to TRBJ2-3, with a weak D call TRBD1 (6 bases). The germline CDR1 and CDR2 sequences are MNHEY and SVGAGI. Trimming took 4 bases from V and 9 from J, leaving 14 bases between them. This CDR3 contains 13 residues. CDR3 sequence: CASSWGPRGTQYF. The DNA for the CDR3 is TGTGCCAGCAGTTGGGGGCCTAGGGGGACGCAGTATTTT.

The count of this clone is one. V is TRBV7-3 and J is TRBJ2-5; a possible D gene is TRBD1 (6 bases). V was trimmed by 2 bases and J by 4 bases, leaving 11 bases between them. CDR3 size: 14 residues. The V gene's germline CDR1 is SGHTA and CDR2 FQGTGA. The CDR3 DNA sequence: TGTGCCAGCAGCTTAGGGGGCCCCCGAGAGACCCAGTACTTC. It yields the protein CASSLGGPRETQYF.

This clone has a handful of counts. The chain links TRBV18 to TRBJ1-6; D is possibly TRBD1 (5 bases). Germline V gene data show CDR1 as KGHSH and CDR2 as LQKENI. The length of the CDR3 is 16 residues. V shed 2 bases and J shed 6 bases, with 14 bases lying between them. CDR3 amino acids: CASSPISGVINSPLHF. DNA for the CDR3: TGTGCCAGCTCACCAATTTCGGGGGTCATTAATTCACCCCTCCACTTT.

This clone appeared once. The rearrangement links TRBV7-9 to TRBJ2-1; either TRBD1 or TRBD2 may supply D (6 bases each). The V gene's germline CDR1 is SEHNR and CDR2 FQNEAQ (reference sequence). The CDR3 consists of 14 residues. V lost 8 bases, J lost 4 bases, and 15 bases lay in between. CDR3 coding DNA: TGTGCCAGCGCGGGACATGAGGATTACAATGAGCAGTTCTTC. Its translation: CASAGHEDYNEQFF.

This clone is a singleton in its sample. CDR3 amino acids: CATLTHNGPDPYEQYF. Written as DNA, the CDR3 is TGTGCCACCCTGACCCATAATGGACCGGATCCCTACGAGCAGTACTTC. The V call is TRBV28, the J call TRBJ2-7, with D hard to call. CDR1 is MDHEN and CDR2 is SYDVKM in the germline V gene. The CDR3 has 16 amino acids. V was cut by 10 bases and J by 2 bases, with 24 bases left in between.

This chain uses TRBV19 with TRBJ1-1, with unresolved D. The germline gives CDR1 LNHDA, CDR2 SQIVND (reference sequence). This CDR3 has 12 amino acids. V lost 1 base and J 5 bases, leaving 5 bases between the germline ends. The CDR3 bases are TGTGCCAGTAGTATAGCCGGGACTGAAGCTTTCTTT. This sequence encodes CASSIAGTEAFF. Looking up the rest from reference TRBV19 and TRBJ1-1 gives the full variable domain: DGGITQSPKYLFRKEGQNVTLSCEQNLNHDAMYWYRQDPGQGLRLIYYSQIVNDFQKGDIAEGYSVSREKKESFPLTVTSAQKNPTAFYLCASSIAGTEAFFGQGTRLTVV.

This chain uses TRBV25-1 with TRBJ2-2, with unresolved D. Germline CDR1 is MGHDK and CDR2 is SYGVNS. The CDR3 is made up of 15 amino acids. The V and J ends lost 6 bases and 0 bases respectively, with 11 bases between them. CDR3 coding DNA: TGTGCCAGCAGCCCTCAGGCGGCGAACACCGGGGAGCTGTTTTTT. It encodes CASSPQAANTGELFF.

The chain links TRBV10-2 to TRBJ1-2; perhaps TRBD1 as D (5 bases). The CDR3 totals 15 residues. Germline assignment: CDR1 WSHSY and CDR2 SAAADI. Trimming stripped 0 bases from V and 6 bases from J, with 14 bases between. The CDR3 DNA sequence: TGCGCCAGCAGTGAGTCAACAGGTCTGGGGGATGGCTACACCTTC. Translated, it gives CASSESTGLGDGYTF.

The gene calls are TRBV6-6 and TRBJ2-3; possible D gene TRBD2, 6 bases. Trimming shortened V by 4 bases and J by 1 base, and 12 bases separated the two germline ends. The germline V gene encodes CDR1 MNHNY and CDR2 SVGAGI (reference sequence). This CDR3 spans 15 amino acids. The CDR3 reads CASSFGGLGTDTQYF. The DNA for the CDR3 is TGTGCCAGCAGTTTCGGGGGACTCGGCACAGATACGCAGTATTTT.

This rearrangement joins TRBV30 to TRBJ2-2; 10 bases fit TRBD1. Germline loops: CDR1 GTSNPN, CDR2 SVGIG (reference sequence). This CDR3 contains 14 residues. V was clipped by 3 bases and J by 7 bases; unmatched bases: 5. In DNA form, the CDR3 reads TGTGCCTGGAGACTGACAGGGGGCGGCGGGGAGCTGTTTTTT. This translates into CAWRLTGGGGELFF.

The chain links TRBV5-4 to TRBJ1-4; possibly TRBD1 for D (5 bases). Trimming pared 0 bases from V and 8 bases from J, leaving 8 bases between. Germline V gives CDR1 SGHNT, CDR2 YYREEE (reference sequence). CDR3 length: 13 amino acids. As DNA, the CDR3 is TGTGCCAGCAGCTTGGTAGGGGAAGAAAAACTGTTTTTT. Residues: CASSLVGEEKLFF.

A few counts support this clone. V usage is TRBV28 and J usage is TRBJ1-2; D gene uncertain. Trimming took off 6 bases at V and 8 bases at J, with 22 bases between the two ends. This CDR3 is 15 amino acids long. Germline V gives CDR1 MDHEN, CDR2 SYDVKM. The CDR3 loop is CASSPRRGGNGGYTF. The DNA for the CDR3 is TGTGCCAGCAGCCCACGCCGGGGAGGGAATGGGGGCTACACCTTC.

This chain connects TRBV19 to TRBJ2-3; 9 nucleotides line up with TRBD2. V dropped 5 bases and J dropped 4; count of bases not matched to a gene: 13. Germline V lookup: CDR1 LNHDA, CDR2 SQIVND (reference sequence). The CDR3 extends over 17 amino acids. CDR3 amino acids: CASSPNLAGVGADTQYF. The DNA for the CDR3 is TGTGCCAGTAGTCCTAATTTAGCGGGAGTGGGGGCAGATACGCAGTATTTT.

The genes are TRBV18 and TRBJ2-5; D is undetermined. Between the trimmed V and J ends, which lost 1 base and 2 bases, there was a span of 8 bases. The CDR3 covers 14 residues. CDR1 KGHSH and CDR2 LQKENI come from the germline V gene. The CDR3: CASSPRPIQETQYF. The CDR3, as DNA: TGTGCCAGCTCACCACGGCCAATACAAGAGACCCAGTACTTC.